The entry below describes one T cell receptor (beta chain). The data were taken from a study of T-cell memory formation after mild COVID-19. Between the trimmed V and J ends, which lost 1 base and 3 bases, there was a span of 11 bases. This CDR3 comprises 14 residues. Germline-derived CDR1 and CDR2 are DFQATT and SNEGSKA (reference sequence). Each CDR3 protein is one row after TCRdb ran MiXCR on the 5' RACE reads. The sample holds under 200,000 distinct CDR3 sequences; around 10% are singletons and the top ten take more than 3.5%. The receptor comes from a man aged 18 to 35 who had mild COVID-19 (a few samples of this study predate the infection). Cell type and time point are not known. Material: PBMCs or a T cell subset sorted from them (not recorded which). The V gene is TRBV20-1, the J gene TRBJ2-3, with D possibly matching TRBD2 (7 bases). CDR3 sequence: CSARGGGPTDTQYF. For the CDR3, the DNA is TGCAGTGCTAGAGGGGGGGGCCCAACAGATACGCAGTATTTT.